This T cell receptor beta chain appears in the sequencing data of a study of blood T cells in healthy people across ages (dated by TCRdb to 2014 to 2015). Looking at the study overall: In model experiments, template switching captured about one uniquely barcoded TCR beta cDNA molecule for every two T cells. The donors were split into four age groups: young (average roughly 15 years), middle-aged (39), aged (around 67) and long-lived (roughly 88). Donors of different ages were randomly distributed across sequencing lanes to avoid experimental bias. Two additional independent replicas of 1 million unique cDNA reads from the same blood draw were analyzed for two donors (one aged 18 to 30 and one aged 80 or older). Using deep sequencing normalized with unique cDNA molecular identifiers, the study measured how TCR beta repertoire diversity changes with age. General conclusions and limits of the study: Estimates of total diversity based on one million sequenced T cells were regarded as lower bounds and as underestimates. The CMV infection status of donors was not known, potentially confounding age-related changes in expanded clonotypes. Compared with the aged group, more naive CD4+ T cells, fewer expanded clones and increased TCR diversity were shown by the long-lived group, suggesting age selection. Bulk unsorted PBMC profiling prevented conclusive comparison of naive and antigen-experienced compartments. As age increased, observed TCR beta diversity per million T cells dropped in a roughly linear way, and a significant reduction was already evident by age 40. A strong correlation was found between observed TCR beta diversity and the percentage of naive T cells measured by flow cytometry.

On this clonotype itself: No antigen is known for it. It has no much larger one-base neighbor in the sample; base qualities were not kept.

The library was produced with 5' RACE. This sample was sequenced with an Illumina HiSeq 2500. A second PCR of about 6 to 12 cycles was run with a J-beta primer mix and a sample-barcoded 5' primer. A unique molecular identifier was introduced onto each TCR beta cDNA molecule by a template-switch 5' adaptor carrying 12 random nucleotides. Each sample yielded at least 2.5 million CDR3-containing paired-end reads. First-strand cDNA was synthesized from all RNA with the Mint cDNA synthesis kit, primed by a TRBC-specific oligonucleotide. All cDNA was treated with uracil-DNA glycosylase and then went through a first 18-cycle PCR with the universal primers M1SS and BC2_uni_R. For the original study's pipeline: For normalization, 1 million high-quality reads were randomly selected from each sample, with every read carrying a distinct molecular identifier. Instead of being binned into consensus sequences, reads that shared molecular identifiers were thrown out. CDR3 identification, clonotype clustering and error correction used MiTCR with a Q25 quality threshold and the strictest error-elimination algorithm. A nonparametric unseen species model with Euler transformation was used to estimate a lower bound on total TCR beta diversity. TCRdb's own reprocessing of the public reads used fastp at Q25 and MiXCR and kept productive beta chains. CDR3 protein sequences are deduplicated, and each keeps its most common genes and DNA. The V and J calls were not made by the authors but by TCRdb's processing. This sample lists about 640,000 distinct CDR3 sequences; 58% were detected once. Clones ranked in the top ten supply about two fifths of the sample.

The CDR3 goes from the cysteine to the phenylalanine over 15 residues. The DNA shown is the 45-base CDR3, in frame from base 1. The V end loses 0 bases and the J end loses 0 bases, and a stretch of 7 bases separates them. Donors were under 40 systemically healthy Caucasian individuals from Russia aged about 6 to 100 years. Ten milliliters of peripheral blood were drawn from each donor into EDTA-treated Vacutainer tubes. Ficoll-Paque density-gradient centrifugation was used to isolate PBMCs, with at least 6.5 million per sample. Trizol reagent was used to extract total RNA from PBMCs, with at least 6 micrograms per sample. The percentages of naive CD45RAhigh/CD27high T cells were determined by flow cytometry on a PBMC aliquot from every donor.

This TCR came from a man aged 55-75 years in good health. The sample comprised blood. This sequence uses TRBV12-3 or TRBV12-4 and TRBJ2-3; the D gene identity is not certain. In nucleotide form, the sequence is TGTGCCAGCAGTTTAGCATTGCTTAGCACAGATACGCAGTATTTT. This encodes CASSLALLSTDTQYF.